This passage covers 11 T cell receptor beta chains from one sample sequenced in a study of cytomegalovirus exposure and HLA in healthy donors. The primer mix had 60 Vbeta and 13 Jbeta primers. Assay: immunoSEQ multiplex PCR; the TCRdb copy retains only in-frame clones and omits some. Seen in this sample are tens of thousands of clones; the ten most common clones hold 3.4%. The sample comprised PBMCs. The origin of the receptors is a woman in her forties in good health and CMV-seropositive.

The rearrangement joins TRBV4-1 to TRBJ2-1; 7 nucleotides agree with TRBD2. This CDR3 comprises 14 residues. V was pared by 8 bases and J by 5 bases, with 9 bases of the junction left unmatched. Germline CDR1 and CDR2: MGHRA and YSYEKL. The CDR3 reads CASRSGRGNNEQFF. DNA of the CDR3: TGCGCCAGCCGTAGCGGGCGGGGGAACAATGAGCAGTTCTTC.

This chain links TRBV29-1 with TRBJ2-3, with TRBD1 identical over 7 bases. The CDR3 runs 14 residues. CDR1 is SQVTM, CDR2 ANQGSEA, per germline. Unmatched junction bases numbered 9, after V lost 5 bases and J lost 4 bases. The CDR3 loop reads CSVQREGGPDTQYF. CDR3 nucleotides: TGCAGCGTTCAAAGAGAAGGGGGCCCAGATACGCAGTATTTT.

The V and J genes are TRBV5-1 and TRBJ2-3; 7 nucleotides line up with TRBD1. Germline V gene sequence: CDR1 SGHRS, CDR2 YFSETQ. This CDR3 contains 13 residues. The V gene end was trimmed by 4 bases and the J gene end by 4 bases; junction bases not matched to a gene: 3. CDR3 DNA sequence: TGCGCCAGCAGCGTAACAGGGGCAGATACGCAGTATTTT. Translating it yields CASSVTGADTQYF.

This chain uses TRBV5-1 with TRBJ2-7, with D perhaps TRBD1 (6 bases). The length of the CDR3 is 18 residues. Trimming stripped 1 base from V and 0 bases from J, with 20 bases between. In germline, CDR1 is SGHRS, CDR2 YFSETQ. The CDR3 bases are TGCGCCAGCAGCTTGCCAACGCTCGTCACAGGGAACTCCTACGAGCAGTACTTC. This encodes CASSLPTLVTGNSYEQYF.

The V call is TRBV6-1, the J call TRBJ2-3; possible D gene TRBD1, 6 bases. Per the germline V gene, CDR1 is MNHNS and CDR2 is SASEGT. The CDR3 is 17 residues long. V was clipped by 2 bases and J by 0 bases, with 15 bases between them. As DNA, the CDR3 is TGTGCCAGCAGTGAACGCCGGGACACTTATAGCACAGATACGCAGTATTTT. Its translation: CASSERRDTYSTDTQYF.

The rearrangement joins TRBV28 to TRBJ2-2; 8 bases match TRBD1. With V trimmed by 4 bases and J by 5 bases, 9 bases remained unmatched. Germline lookup yields CDR1 MDHEN and CDR2 SYDVKM. CDR3 length equals 16 residues. This CDR3 is CASSSGTGLVTGELFF. CDR3 DNA sequence: TGTGCCAGCAGTTCCGGGACAGGTCTGGTTACCGGGGAGCTGTTTTTT.

The genes are TRBV30 and TRBJ2-2; TRBD2 might be the D (6 bases). This CDR3 has 15 residues. Germline CDR1 is GTSNPN and CDR2 is SVGIG (reference sequence). Between the trimmed V and J ends, which lost 2 bases and 4 bases, there was a span of 14 bases. The CDR3 region is CAWSSGLLSTGELFF. The CDR3, as DNA: TGTGCCTGGAGTTCGGGACTTCTAAGCACCGGGGAGCTGTTTTTT.

This chain uses TRBV9 with TRBJ2-4, with a possible D match to TRBD1 (7 bases). The CDR3 is 16 amino acids. The germline V and J ends were trimmed by 4 bases and 1 base, with 15 bases remaining between them. The germline gives CDR1 SGDLS, CDR2 YYNGEE. The DNA for the CDR3 is TGTGCCAGCAGCCCAGGGGGGCGCCAGGCCAAAAACATTCAGTACTTC. This gives the protein CASSPGGRQAKNIQYF.

The rearrangement links TRBV6-1 to TRBJ2-7, with D possibly TRBD2 on 6 matching bases. V gave up 3 bases and J gave up 2 bases, with 14 bases separating them. CDR1 and CDR2 from the germline V gene are MNHNS and SASEGT. This CDR3 comprises 15 residues. The CDR3 DNA sequence: TGTGCCAGCAGTGAGCGGGGAAGAGGGCCCTACGAGCAGTACTTC. Its translation is CASSERGRGPYEQYF.

The V and J genes are TRBV5-1 and TRBJ2-3; the D gene is possibly TRBD2 (5 bases). CDR3 size: 16 residues. The germline V gene has CDR1 SGHRS and CDR2 YFSETQ. The V and J ends lost 0 bases and 0 bases respectively, with 11 bases between them. Here the CDR3 DNA reads TGCGCCAGCAGCTTGGAAGGCGGGTATAGCACAGATACGCAGTATTTT. Amino acids: CASSLEGGYSTDTQYF.

The chain couples TRBV18 to TRBJ1-4; 7 nucleotides match TRBD1. This CDR3 is built from 16 residues. V lost 4 bases, J lost 0 bases, and 5 bases stayed unmatched. The germline V gene encodes CDR1 KGHSH and CDR2 LQKENI. The CDR3 nucleotides are TGTGCCAGCTCACTGGGACAGCTTGCAACTAATGAAAAACTGTTTTTT. It translates to CASSLGQLATNEKLFF. Full variable domain (outside the CDR3, taken from reference TRBV18 and TRBJ1-4): NAGVMQNPRHLVRRRGQEARLRCSPMKGHSHVYWYRQLPEEGLKFMVYLQKENIIDESGMPKERFSAEFPKEGPSILRIQQVVRGDSAAYFCASSLGQLATNEKLFFGSGTQLSVL.